This entry concerns a single T cell receptor beta chain. This clone was detected only once. This receptor's antigen is unknown. No base quality values were provided; no much bigger clone lies one nucleotide off. These data belong to a study of PD-1 blockade in mismatch repair-deficient tumors (dated by TCRdb to the late 2010s). Regarding the complete study: Between late 2013 and 2016, some 92 consecutive patients with about 11 mismatch repair-deficient cancer types, all previously treated and progressing, were enrolled in the trial. Tumor-associated T cell clones in the peripheral blood of patients responding to PD-1 blockade were tracked using deep sequencing of TCR CDR3 regions.

Paper-wide results and their limitations: Rapid expansion after pembrolizumab followed by contraction, generally before radiologic responses, was shown by tumor-resident clones, which were often undetectable in blood before treatment.

V is shortened by 3 bases, J by 4 bases, and the region joining them spans 12 bases. CDR1 and CDR2, per the germline V gene, are MGHDK and SYGVNS. The cysteine opens and the phenylalanine closes a CDR3 of 14 amino acids. Left in the record is the CDR3 DNA by itself, 42 bases read in frame from the first base. For each enrolled patient, mismatch repair deficiency was established using either polymerase chain reaction or immunohistochemistry. A few patients who responded to pembrolizumab therapy underwent TCR sequencing. The phase II trial prospectively evaluated PD-1 blockade with pembrolizumab in advanced mismatch repair-deficient cancers, independent of tissue of origin. Peripheral blood T cell samples were gathered serially, both before PD-1 blockade started and at multiple time points afterward. The timing of each blood sample was reported as weeks after the first dose of pembrolizumab. The library was made by the immunoSEQ multiplex PCR assay. In TCRdb, the immuneACCESS table is reduced to in-frame sequences with V and J assigned. These tables do not hold every clone; where another copy was compared, an unresolved V gene accounts for under half, and the others remain unexplained. The sample contains over 100,000 clones, about 74% of them found a single time. About 5.1% of the sample comes from the top ten.

Here the sequenced sample was peripheral blood, taken 60 weeks after starting pembrolizumab. The TCR was taken from an adult with mismatch repair-deficient cancer. The chain is encoded by TRBV25-1 joined to TRBJ1-2, with the D gene not confidently named. The DNA reads as follows: TGTGCCAGCAGTGATGCTCAGCCGGGCTATGGCTACACCTTC. Its coded protein is CASSDAQPGYGYTF.